The TCR beta chain under discussion was sequenced for a study of OX40 agonist ivuxolimab in advanced cancers. Study details: Patients' therapy was ivuxolimab, an antibody that acts as an agonist of OX40 (CD134). From 23 to 79 years was the age range, with a mean of about 54 years, and 65% to 90% were male. General observations from the study: At 0.1 to 3.0 mg/kg and by week 6, CD4+ and CD8+ T cells in the blood had expanded clonally.

People who had autoimmune disease history or systemic immunosuppression were excluded. This clone was detected only once. Its specificity is unknown. Clones were read by immunoSEQ multiplex PCR, and TCRdb kept only the in-frame ones, dropping some. The data hold about 38,000 clones, with 70% to 80% observed a single time. The sequencing here drew on CD4+ or CD8+ T cells sorted from blood, taken in a trial of the OX40 agonist ivuxolimab. This TCR derives from an adult with an advanced solid tumor such as melanoma, head and neck, liver or kidney cancer.

The DNA for the CDR3 is TGTGCCAGCAGTCCCCCCACCTACGAGCAGTACTTC. Its translation is CASSPPTYEQYF. The chain links TRBV28 to TRBJ2-7; D is ambiguous. There are 12 residues in the CDR3. V was pared by 5 bases and J by 2 bases, with 7 bases between. Germline CDR1 MDHEN, CDR2 SYDVKM.